The subject of this entry is one T cell receptor beta chain. One end of the junction fails to match germline, which may point to a read error. This sample is drawn from a study of blood T cell repertoires in COVID-19. Study context: Spain, Italy and the United States supplied samples that represented acute and convalescent COVID-19. In each case, the material was cDNA or gDNA derived from T cells, B-cell-depleted T cells, or PBMCs.

The CDR3 has 17 amino acids. Per germline, CDR1 SGHVS and CDR2 FNYEAQ. The data were produced by immunoSEQ multiplex PCR, yet TCRdb's version contains in-frame clones alone and is incomplete. The sample includes 240,000 or so clones, around 90% of them seen just once. The source of this sequence is a woman in her 30s with acute or convalescent COVID-19. Material for sequencing was peripheral blood. The V gene is TRBV7-6, the J gene TRBJ1-3; D is perhaps TRBD1 (6 bases). CDR3 in amino acids: CASSIGGGGAAGDTIYF. DNA of the CDR3: TGTGCCAGCAGTATCGGTGGGGGGGGCGCAGCTGGAGACACCATATATTTT.